Given below is one T cell receptor (beta chain) in context. The antigen remains undetermined. Multiplex touch-down PCR amplified TRB using TRB-A and TRB-B pools in one tube. TCRdb re-called the multiplex PCR reads and shows each CDR3 protein once, DNA omitted. Across some 8,000 distinct CDR3 sequences, the top ten clones capture around 23% of the sample. Tens of thousands of genome equivalents of blood DNA were amplified for TRB. The data were obtained in a study of T cell clusters in autoimmune cytopenias. On the study more broadly: The median distinct TRB clonotype count was about 2,400 per sample, from a median 51,575 reads. Study results and caveats: Primary autoimmune cytopenia patients appeared to lack physiological T cell clusters present in healthy donors.

The CDR3 consists of 14 residues. CDR1 and CDR2 from the germline V gene are MNHNS and SASEGT. Specimen: peripheral blood. The chain employs TRBV6-1 and TRBJ2-7; the D gene TCRdb calls, TRBD1, cannot be checked with no DNA. This clonotype was obtained from a human donor with an autoimmune cytopenia or autoimmune hepatitis (not recorded which). CDR3 residues: CASRAGTGVYEQYF.